This paragraph reports one TCR beta chain. The antigen is unknown. Terminally differentiated effector memory CD45RA+ cells were left out of the naive CD8 fraction, which was CD45RO-negative and positively selected for CCR7. Donors had no recently reported acute infections or vaccinations and were HIV-negative. These data belong to a study of shared clonotypes between healthy human individuals. The table came from immunoSEQ multiplex PCR; TCRdb's copy has only in-frame clones and leaves some out. Of fewer than 850,000 clones in the sample, just over 95% were seen once. The study's findings and limits: Richness estimates generally favored naive over memory subsets. Non-shared clonotypes had lower generation probabilities than clonotypes shared by all four sorted-subset donors.

CDR3 size: 11 residues. Trimming left V 6 bases short and J 8 bases short, with 8 bases between. CDR1 and CDR2 from the germline V gene are PRHDT and FYEKMQ (reference sequence). Sequencing was done on a sample of naive CD8+ T cells sorted from blood. The TCR sequence derives from a man younger than 45 in good health. This chain uses TRBV13 with TRBJ2-1; D is unresolved. CDR3 region: CASSSSYEQFF. CDR3 sequence (DNA): TGTGCCAGCAGTTCCTCGTATGAGCAGTTCTTC. Complete variable domain (other parts from reference TRBV13 and TRBJ2-1): AAGVIQSPRHLIKEKRETATLKCYPIPRHDTVYWYQQGPGQDPQFLISFYEKMQSDKGSIPDRFSAQQFSDYHSELNMSSLELGDSALYFCASSSSYEQFFGPGTRLTVL.